Here is one TCR beta chain with its context. The antigen remains undetermined. This record comes from a study of yellow fever vaccine responses in identical twins. Overall study results and limits: Reports say the vaccine T cell response in twins looked partly convergent and partly personalized.

One entry per CDR3 protein results from TCRdb running MiXCR on the RT-PCR reads. The table has 3,000 to 4,000 distinct CDR3 sequences, over 65% seen once. Trimming shortened V by 2 bases and J by 4 bases, and 4 bases separated the two germline ends. The CDR3 contains 12 residues. Germline V gene sequence: CDR1 SGHRS, CDR2 YFSETQ. The sequences come from T cells from blood (PBMCs), unsorted or a sorted subset (not recorded which), collected before or after yellow fever vaccination (not recorded which). This sequence was found in a woman aged 18-30 years who received the yellow fever vaccine. The chain joins TRBV5-1 to TRBJ2-1; D is undetermined. CDR3 DNA sequence: TGCGCCAGCAGCTTCAGTTACAATGAGCAGTTCTTC. Its protein is CASSFSYNEQFF. Combining the CDR3 with reference TRBV5-1 and TRBJ2-1 gives the whole variable domain KAGVTQTPRYLIKTRGQQVTLSCSPISGHRSVSWYQQTPGQGLQFLFEYFSETQRNKGNFPGRFSGRQFSNSRSEMNVSTLELGDSALYLCASSFSYNEQFFGPGTRLTVL.